This TCR beta chain was documented in a study of cytotoxic CD8 clonotypes in ibrutinib-treated CLL. TCRdb's copy holds only in-frame clones and misses some; the assay was immunoSEQ multiplex PCR. The sample includes about 200,000 clones, 75% to 85% of them seen just once. Germline CDR1 and CDR2: SGHRS and YFSETQ. The V and J ends lost 4 bases and 0 bases respectively, with 10 bases between them. The CDR3 has 15 residues. The sequence was obtained from a human donor with chronic lymphocytic leukemia. Sample: PBMCs, taken after 12 months of ibrutinib treatment. This sequence joins TRBV5-1 and TRBJ2-2; D unclear. CDR3 sequence: CASSQSPPNTGELFF. Here the CDR3 DNA reads TGCGCCAGCAGCCAATCCCCTCCGAACACCGGGGAGCTGTTTTTT.